These 20 T cell receptor beta chains originate from one sample sequenced in a study of blood T cells in healthy people across ages. The authors ran a second PCR of roughly 7 to 11 cycles using a sample-barcoded 5' primer and a J-beta primer mix. One entry per CDR3 protein results from TCRdb running MiXCR on the 5' RACE reads. The sample lists a few hundred thousand distinct CDR3 sequences, more than 45% occurring once. The sequenced sample consisted of blood. Every receptor here comes from a man between 60 and 70 years old in good health.

This clonotype was recorded once. This sequence joins TRBV9 and TRBJ1-4; D is perhaps TRBD1 (5 bases). Trimming removed 3 bases from V and 3 bases from J, with 12 bases in between. Germline CDR1 SGDLS, CDR2 YYNGEE. The length of the CDR3 is 15 residues. The CDR3 sequence: CASSAGRAPNEKLFF. For the CDR3, the DNA is TGTGCCAGCAGCGCGGGGCGGGCGCCTAATGAAAAACTGTTTTTT.

This clonotype has just a few counts. The CDR3, as DNA: TGTGCCACCAGCGCTACAGGGGGCTTCGGCTACACCTTC. Its protein product is CATSATGGFGYTF. J is TRBJ1-2 and V is TRBV15; the match to TRBD1 covers 9 bases. With 5 bases clipped from V and 8 bases from J, the junction kept 6 bases outside the gene matches. The germline CDR1 and CDR2 sequences are LNHNV and YYDKDF (reference sequence). The CDR3 sequence is 13 residues long.

A few counts support this clonotype. This chain connects TRBV6-2 or TRBV6-3 to TRBJ2-7; a possible D gene is TRBD1 (5 bases). Germline V CDR1 and CDR2: MNHEY, SVGEGT. The V end was cut by 6 bases, the J end by 2 bases, with 17 bases between. CDR3 length: 15 amino acids. The DNA for the CDR3 is TGTGCCAGCAGCCCCAGGGAAAGGGCCCCCTACGAGCAGTACTTC. This sequence encodes CASSPRERAPYEQYF.

The rearrangement joins TRBV3-1 to TRBJ2-6, with unresolved D. Germline V lookup: CDR1 LGHDT, CDR2 YNNKEL (reference sequence). Trimming stripped 4 bases from V and 4 bases from J, with 23 bases between. The CDR3 runs to 19 residues. CDR3 DNA sequence: TGTGCCAGCAGCCCCTTGCAGGTCGCTTACTCAGAAGGGGCCAACGTCCTGACTTTC. This translates into CASSPLQVAYSEGANVLTF.

This sequence joins TRBV14 and TRBJ2-4; weak D call: TRBD1 (6 bases). The J call may be wrong; the DNA end is better matched by TRBJ2-7. The CDR3 is 15 amino acids. Germline CDR1 reads SGHDN; CDR2 reads FVKESK. In nucleotides, the CDR3 is TGTGCCAGCAGCGGACCCGGGACACTTCCTAACGAGCAGTACTTC. Its protein is CASSGPGTLPNEQYF.

The gene calls are TRBV5-6 and TRBJ2-7; D tentatively reads TRBD1 or TRBD2 (5 bases each). This CDR3 spans 16 amino acids. Trimming pared 4 bases from V and 0 bases from J, leaving 17 bases between. Per the germline V gene, CDR1 is SGHDT and CDR2 is YYEEEE. CDR3 loop: CASSILGQTSSYEQYF. CDR3 sequence (DNA): TGTGCCAGCAGCATACTAGGACAAACTAGCTCCTACGAGCAGTACTTC.

This clonotype has only a few counts. This chain joins TRBV10-3 and TRBJ2-7; D possibly corresponds to TRBD1 (5 bases). This CDR3 is 14 amino acids long. Deletions cut 11 bases from V and 0 bases from J, with 17 bases between. Germline V gene data show CDR1 as ENHRY and CDR2 as SYGVKD. Here the CDR3 DNA reads TGTGCCTCGCATCAGGGATCAAACTCCTACGAGCAGTACTTC. Translation: CASHQGSNSYEQYF.

The V gene is TRBV29-1, the J gene TRBJ1-1, with D uncertain. Per the germline V gene, CDR1 is SQVTM and CDR2 is ANQGSEA. The CDR3 is made up of 12 amino acids. V gave up 3 bases and J gave up 1 base, with 6 bases separating them. The CDR3 sequence is CSVDRSNTEAFF. The CDR3 coding sequence is TGCAGCGTTGATAGGTCGAACACTGAAGCTTTCTTT.

On this clonotype: The junction shows a germline mismatch at one end, possibly a read error. The genes are TRBV24-1 and TRBJ2-3; D may be TRBD1 (8 bases). The CDR3 is made up of 16 amino acids. CDR1 is KGHDR, CDR2 SFDVKD, per germline. The CDR3 nucleotides are TGTGCCACCGGTGACCACGACAGGGGAGGGCCAGATACGCAGTATTTT. It codes for CATGDHDRGGPDTQYF.

About this clonotype: This may stem from a read error, because a much larger clone lies one nucleotide away. The V call is TRBV7-9, the J call TRBJ2-5, with a weak D call TRBD1 (6 bases). The CDR3 runs to 11 residues. The V end was cut by 5 bases, the J end by 13 bases, with 14 bases between. From germline, CDR1 is SEHNR and CDR2 FQNEAQ (reference sequence). CDR3 in amino acids: CASSPQGLTYF. In DNA form, the CDR3 reads TGTGCCAGCAGCCCCCAGGGGTTGACGTACTTC.

This clonotype was counted a single time. The chain has TRBV5-5 and TRBJ1-6; TRBD1 agrees at 7 bases. Germline-derived CDR1 and CDR2 are SGHKS and YYEKEE (reference sequence). Trimming cost V 4 bases and J 1 base; bases outside gene matches: 5. The CDR3 length is 16 residues. The CDR3 nucleotides read TGTGCCAGCAGCCAGACGGACAGGTCCTATAATTCACCCCTCCACTTT. Translated, it gives CASSQTDRSYNSPLHF.

This clonotype was counted only a few times. J is TRBJ2-4 and V is TRBV2; 8 positions match TRBD2. The CDR3 extends over 16 amino acids. The V and J ends lost 1 base and 7 bases, in that order; junction bases with no gene match: 9. Per the germline V gene, CDR1 is SNHLY and CDR2 is FYNNEI. Here the CDR3 DNA reads TGTGCCAGCAGTGAAGTTAGACTAGCGAATTGGAACATTCAGTACTTC. Translating gives CASSEVRLANWNIQYF.

The rearrangement uses TRBV3-1 and TRBJ2-3; 15 nucleotides match TRBD2. J lost 4 bases, V lost 5 bases, and 7 bases had no gene match. Germline CDR1 and CDR2: LGHDT and YNNKEL (reference sequence). The length of the CDR3 is 17 residues. The CDR3 DNA reads TGTGCCAGCAGCTCGGGACTAGCGGGGGGCGGAGCAGATACGCAGTATTTT. Encoded protein: CASSSGLAGGGADTQYF.

The V call is TRBV27, the J call TRBJ2-4, with D tentatively TRBD2 (7 bases). Germline-derived CDR1 and CDR2 are MNHEY and SMNVEV (reference sequence). This CDR3 has 15 amino acids. Trimming cost V 6 bases and J 5 bases, with 17 bases left between them. CDR3 sequence (DNA): TGTGCCAGCAGGGGAGGGGGTGGAGGCGAAAACATTCAGTACTTC. This encodes CASRGGGGGENIQYF.

As concerns this clonotype: A read error is possible here, since a much larger clone lies one base away. CDR3 sequence: CSASGQYSGANVPTF. DNA for the CDR3: TGCAGTGCTAGCGGACAGTACTCTGGGGCCAACGTCCCGACTTTC. The rearrangement joins TRBV20-1 to TRBJ2-6; perhaps TRBD1 as D (6 bases). From germline, CDR1 is DFQATT and CDR2 SNEGSKA (reference sequence). The CDR3 covers 15 residues.

The V call is TRBV20-1, the J call TRBJ2-7; 11 bases are shared with TRBD2. Germline loops: CDR1 DFQATT, CDR2 SNEGSKA (reference sequence). J was trimmed by 12 bases and V by 3 bases; bases with no gene match: 13. This CDR3 contains 14 residues. The CDR3 region has the DNA TGCAGTGCTAGTCCCGAAGCTAGCGGGAGGACGTGGTACTTC. Translated: CSASPEASGRTWYF.

The gene calls are TRBV7-2 and TRBJ2-1, with 9 bases aligning to TRBD1. CDR1 and CDR2 from the germline V gene are SGHTA and FQGNSA. The CDR3 is 14 amino acids. Trimming at V came to 5 bases and at J to 6 bases, leaving 5 bases not matched to a gene. For the CDR3, the DNA is TGTGCCAGCAGCCTAGAGACAGGGGGCAATGAGCAGTTCTTC. This encodes CASSLETGGNEQFF.

Concerning this clonotype: One junction end does not reproduce the germline sequence, and a read error may be involved. This chain joins TRBV4-1 and TRBJ2-3, with 9 nucleotides matching TRBD2. CDR3 length: 16 amino acids. Per germline, CDR1 MGHRA and CDR2 YSYEKL. The DNA for the CDR3 is TGCGCCAGCAGCCAAGTTTTACTAGCGGGCACAGATGCGCAGTATTTT. Protein sequence: CASSQVLLAGTDAQYF.

This clonotype was found many times. V and J are TRBV20-1 and TRBJ2-1, with 9 nucleotides matching TRBD1. Germline V lookup: CDR1 DFQATT, CDR2 SNEGSKA (reference sequence). Trimming at V came to 4 bases and at J to 7 bases, leaving 5 bases not matched to a gene. The CDR3 covers 13 residues. The CDR3 sequence is CSANTGTGNEQFF. The DNA of the CDR3 is TGCAGTGCTAATACCGGGACAGGGAATGAGCAGTTCTTC.

With respect to this clonotype: A single base separates this from a much larger clone, so it may be a read error. J is TRBJ2-7 and V is TRBV5-4; D remains unclear. Trimming removed 4 bases from V and 7 bases from J, with 15 bases in between. Germline V lookup: CDR1 SGHNT, CDR2 YYREEE (reference sequence). The CDR3 covers 13 residues. CDR3 region: CASSPVGYNEQYF. The CDR3 coding sequence is TGTGCCAGCAGCCCCGTGGGATACAATGAGCAGTACTTC.